One sample yielded the 26 T cell receptor beta chains listed below, sequenced in a study of blood T cell repertoires in COVID-19. Only in-frame clones appear in the TCRdb table, and some are missing; sequencing was by immunoSEQ multiplex PCR. Altogether roughly 140,000 clones are present, approximately 86% being singletons, with the ten largest covering more than 5%. Sequencing was carried out using peripheral blood. All receptors come from a human donor in a cohort sampled during active COVID-19.

The V and J genes are TRBV3-1 (or the pseudogene TRBV3-2) and TRBJ2-5, with TRBD2 identical over 9 bases. Germline loops: CDR1 LGHDT, CDR2 YNNKEL (reference sequence). Trimming cost V 1 base and J 2 bases; bases outside gene matches: 5. The CDR3 totals 16 residues. As DNA, the CDR3 is TGTGCCAGCAGCCAAGTCTGGCGGGGGGGACAAGAGACCCAGTACTTC. Translating it yields CASSQVWRGGQETQYF.

The chain uses TRBV27 and TRBJ1-2, with TRBD1 matching over 9 bases. Germline-derived CDR1 and CDR2 are MNHEY and SMNVEV (reference sequence). The CDR3 totals 15 residues. Trimming removed 2 bases from V and 7 bases from J; junction bases left unmatched: 8. The CDR3 spells CASSLSDRGVGGYTF. The CDR3 DNA reads as TGTGCCAGCAGTTTAAGCGACAGGGGGGTTGGTGGCTACACCTTC.

The chain recombines TRBV5-1 with TRBJ2-1, with 9 bases fitting TRBD1. CDR3 length equals 15 residues. With 0 bases clipped from V and 6 bases from J, the junction kept 4 bases outside the gene matches. From germline, CDR1 is SGHRS and CDR2 YFSETQ. In DNA, the CDR3 is TGCGCCAGCAGCTTGGTCGCGGACAGGGGCAATGAGCAGTTCTTC. Its translation: CASSLVADRGNEQFF.

The genes are TRBV18 and TRBJ2-5; 10 bases match TRBD2. Germline-derived CDR1 and CDR2 are KGHSH and LQKENI. This CDR3 region has 16 residues. The junction had 8 bases not matched to a gene; V was cut back by 3 bases and J by 4 bases. CDR3 in DNA: TGTGCCAGCTCACCCCTAGCGGGAGCACCAGGAGAGACCCAGTACTTC. Amino acids: CASSPLAGAPGETQYF. The full variable domain, rest sourced from reference TRBV18 and TRBJ2-5, is NAGVMQNPRHLVRRRGQEARLRCSPMKGHSHVYWYRQLPEEGLKFMVYLQKENIIDESGMPKERFSAEFPKEGPSILRIQQVVRGDSAAYFCASSPLAGAPGETQYFGPGTRLLVL.

The chain links TRBV7-9 to TRBJ2-1, with 7 bases matching TRBD1. From germline, CDR1 is SEHNR and CDR2 FQNEAQ (reference sequence). The CDR3 is 14 residues long. The V and J ends lost 2 bases and 7 bases, in that order; junction bases with no gene match: 5. CDR3 sequence (DNA): TGTGCCAGCAGCTTAAAGGGGGCAGGTAATGAGCAGTTCTTC. This codes for CASSLKGAGNEQFF.

This clone was found a few times. The CDR3 sequence: CASRETRQDFYGYTF. The CDR3, as DNA: TGTGCCAGCAGGGAGACCAGACAGGACTTCTATGGCTACACCTTC. The chain uses TRBV2 and TRBJ1-2; a possible D gene is TRBD1 (6 bases). CDR3 length equals 15 residues. Germline V CDR1 and CDR2: SNHLY, FYNNEI. Trimming removed 6 bases at V and 4 bases at J, with 18 bases between. Combining the CDR3 with reference TRBV2 and TRBJ1-2 gives the whole variable domain EPEVTQTPSHQVTQMGQEVILRCVPISNHLYFYWYRQILGQKVEFLVSFYNNEISEKSEIFDDQFSVERPDGSNFTLKIRSTKLEDSAMYFCASRETRQDFYGYTFGSGTRLTVV.

In this sample, this clone turned up a few times. Additional DNA sequences in this sample encode the identical CDR3. The chain combines TRBV10-3 with TRBJ2-5; unclear D gene. The CDR3 spans 12 residues. Trimming removed 3 bases from V and 5 bases from J, with 7 bases in between. Germline V lookup: CDR1 ENHRY, CDR2 SYGVKD. The CDR3 bases are TGTGCCATCAGTGACGGCAGGGAGACCCAGTACTTC. The encoded protein is CAISDGRETQYF.

J is TRBJ2-1 and V is TRBV12-3 or TRBV12-4; 7 bases agree with TRBD2. J gave up 16 bases and V 5 bases, and 14 bases lay outside the gene matches. CDR3 length equals 13 residues. The CDR3 here is CASSLGEGIWYFF. The DNA for the CDR3 is TGTGCCAGCAGTCTTGGGGAGGGTATTTGGTATTTCTTC.

The V gene is TRBV5-1, the J gene TRBJ2-1, with 7 bases fitting TRBD2. There are 15 residues in the CDR3. Looked up from germline, CDR1 is SGHRS and CDR2 is YFSETQ. V trimming: 3 bases; J trimming: 5 bases; junction bases outside the gene matches: 8. The CDR3 sequence is CASSSRLAPDNEQFF. CDR3 in DNA: TGCGCCAGCAGCTCCCGACTAGCCCCAGACAATGAGCAGTTCTTC.

The rearrangement links TRBV7-6 to TRBJ1-4; 7 bases line up with TRBD1. CDR3 length equals 17 residues. Germline-derived CDR1 and CDR2 are SGHVS and FNYEAQ. The J segment lost 7 bases and the V segment lost 1 base, leaving 12 bases of the junction unmatched. The CDR3 sequence: CASSLGETGKRSEKLFF. The CDR3 bases are TGTGCCAGCAGCTTAGGCGAGACAGGGAAGCGGAGTGAAAAACTGTTTTTT.

This clone was seen only once. The chain recombines TRBV21-1 with TRBJ1-1; TRBD1 is the table's D call and was not checked against the DNA. TRBV21-1 is labeled a pseudogene. This CDR3 region has 15 residues. CDR3 bases: TGTGCCAGCAGCCCCGGACAGGGGGGGAACACTGAAGCTTTCTTT. Translation: CASSPGQGGNTEAFF.

The genes are TRBV7-9 and TRBJ2-3; D is possibly TRBD1 (5 bases). The V gene's germline CDR1 is SEHNR and CDR2 FQNEAQ (reference sequence). The CDR3 covers 16 residues. The ends were cut back, 1 base at V and 5 bases at J, with 16 bases in the middle. The CDR3 DNA sequence: TGTGCCAGCAGCTTAGTTTGGAGTTGGCAGGGAGATACGCAGTATTTT. It encodes CASSLVWSWQGDTQYF.

J is TRBJ2-3 and V is TRBV28; 8 nucleotides agree with TRBD2. The CDR3 is 15 residues long. The V gene's germline CDR1 is MDHEN and CDR2 SYDVKM. V was clipped by 3 bases and J by 1 base; unmatched bases: 3. The CDR3 loop is CASSLTSVGTDTQYF. Written as DNA, the CDR3 is TGTGCCAGCAGTTTGACTAGCGTGGGCACAGATACGCAGTATTTT.

The CDR3 is CASSHVGGTGNTIYF. DNA for the CDR3: TGTGCCAGCAGCCACGTAGGGGGCACTGGAAACACCATATATTTT. The rearrangement links TRBV7-9 to TRBJ1-3; 7 bases align to TRBD1. The CDR3 is 15 residues long. Trimming cost V 5 bases and J 2 bases; bases outside gene matches: 6. Per germline, CDR1 SEHNR and CDR2 FQNEAQ (reference sequence).

V usage is TRBV10-1 and J usage is TRBJ1-1, with 8 bases that match TRBD1. V dropped 0 bases and J dropped 3; count of bases not matched to a gene: 3. The CDR3 consists of 15 residues. Germline V lookup: CDR1 WNHNN, CDR2 SYGVQD (reference sequence). The CDR3 here is CASSESDRAYTEAFF. The CDR3 DNA sequence: TGCGCCAGCAGTGAGTCGGACAGGGCTTACACTGAAGCTTTCTTT.

This chain joins TRBV7-9 and TRBJ2-7; TRBD2 matches 7 bases. This CDR3 spans 12 amino acids. Germline CDR1 reads SEHNR; CDR2 reads FQNEAQ (reference sequence). V lost 4 bases to trimming and J lost 6 bases; unmatched junction nucleotides: 3. CDR3 coding DNA: TGTGCCAGCAGCTGGGGGGGTTCCGAGCAGTACTTC. Translating gives CASSWGGSEQYF. Together with reference TRBV7-9 and TRBJ2-7, the CDR3 gives the full variable domain: DTGVSQNPRHKITKRGQNVTFRCDPISEHNRLYWYRQTLGQGPEFLTYFQNEAQLEKSRLLSDRFSAERPKGSFSTLEIQRTEQGDSAMYLCASSWGGSEQYFGPGTRLTVT.

In this sample, this clone turned up once. V usage is TRBV7-9 and J usage is TRBJ2-5; 9 bases line up with TRBD1. Trimming removed 5 bases from V and 3 bases from J; junction bases left unmatched: 19. The CDR3 totals 19 residues. Germline V CDR1 and CDR2: SEHNR, FQNEAQ (reference sequence). The CDR3 spells CASSPRGGTGTTWEETQYF. Here the CDR3 DNA reads TGTGCCAGCAGCCCCAGGGGGGGGACAGGGACTACCTGGGAAGAGACCCAGTACTTC.

This rearrangement joins TRBV6-5 to TRBJ1-1; possible D gene TRBD1, 5 bases. Germline CDR1 is MNHEY and CDR2 is SVGAGI. The CDR3 covers 13 residues. Between the trimmed V and J ends, which lost 2 bases and 1 base, there was a span of 5 bases. CDR3 in amino acids: CASSYQGNTEAFF. The CDR3 coding sequence is TGTGCCAGCAGTTACCAGGGGAACACTGAAGCTTTCTTT.

The chain links TRBV2 to TRBJ1-2, with TRBD1 as a possible D gene (6 bases). In germline, CDR1 is SNHLY, CDR2 FYNNEI. The CDR3 consists of 13 residues. V dropped 8 bases and J dropped 6 bases, with 16 bases sitting between them. CDR3 protein: CASCTGSRDGYTF. In nucleotides, the CDR3 is TGTGCCAGCTGCACAGGGTCCAGAGATGGCTACACCTTC.

The CDR3 loop reads CASSKAAGDYEQYF. DNA of the CDR3: TGTGCCAGCAGCAAAGCGGCAGGCGACTACGAGCAGTACTTC. The chain has TRBV21-1 and TRBJ2-7; the tabulated D call, TRBD1, remains unverified against the DNA. TRBV21-1 is labeled a pseudogene. The CDR3 is 14 residues long.

The V gene is TRBV7-8, the J gene TRBJ2-5; the match to TRBD2 covers 12 bases. CDR1 and CDR2 (germline): SGHVS, FQNEAQ. CDR3 size: 17 residues. J lost 5 bases, V lost 5 bases, and 12 bases had no gene match. CDR3 sequence reads: CASSPISSGRVMETQYF. The DNA for the CDR3 is TGTGCCAGCAGCCCCATTTCTAGCGGGAGGGTTATGGAGACCCAGTACTTC.

This clone was seen more than once but under ten times. This chain links TRBV5-4 with TRBJ2-3, with TRBD1 matching 8 bases. Germline assignment: CDR1 SGHNT and CDR2 YYREEE (reference sequence). V was clipped by 4 bases and J by 4 bases; unmatched bases: 8. The CDR3 consists of 15 residues. In DNA form, the CDR3 reads TGTGCCAGCAGCCGTGGACAGGGACAGGCAGATACGCAGTATTTT. This encodes CASSRGQGQADTQYF.

DNA of the CDR3: TGTGCCAGCAGTGACGCCAGGGCGAGCACAGATACGCAGTATTTT. It yields the protein CASSDARASTDTQYF. The J gene is TRBJ2-3, the V gene TRBV2, with D perhaps TRBD1 (5 bases). Germline CDR1 is SNHLY and CDR2 is FYNNEI. Trimming took off 3 bases at V and 0 bases at J, with 10 bases between the two ends. The CDR3 has 15 residues. Filled out from reference TRBV2 and TRBJ2-3, the complete variable domain reads EPEVTQTPSHQVTQMGQEVILRCVPISNHLYFYWYRQILGQKVEFLVSFYNNEISEKSEIFDDQFSVERPDGSNFTLKIRSTKLEDSAMYFCASSDARASTDTQYFGPGTRLTVL.

This clone has only one observation. This chain uses TRBV6-5 with TRBJ2-2; 10 nucleotides agree with TRBD1. CDR1 is MNHEY and CDR2 is SVGAGI in the germline V gene. Trimming cost V 4 bases and J 6 bases; bases outside gene matches: 8. There are 16 residues in the CDR3. The CDR3 DNA reads TGTGCCAGCAGTTCTCAGGACAGGGGGAGATCCGGGGAGCTGTTTTTT. It codes for CASSSQDRGRSGELFF.

This clone was detected once. This chain joins TRBV27 and TRBJ1-2; D is unresolved. Trimming pared 3 bases from V and 8 bases from J, leaving 13 bases between. The CDR3 contains 13 residues. Per the germline V gene, CDR1 is MNHEY and CDR2 is SMNVEV (reference sequence). CDR3 sequence reads: CASSFRDLKGYTF. For the CDR3, the DNA is TGTGCCAGCAGTTTCCGGGATCTAAAGGGCTACACCTTC.

This chain's CDR3 is CASSSAGVSDTQYF. In nucleotides, the CDR3 is TGTGCCAGCAGTTCCGCGGGAGTGTCAGATACGCAGTATTTT. This rearrangement joins TRBV27 to TRBJ2-3, with 7 bases that match TRBD2. With 4 bases clipped from V and 4 bases from J, the junction kept 5 bases outside the gene matches. This CDR3 has 14 residues. Per germline, CDR1 MNHEY and CDR2 SMNVEV (reference sequence).